This T cell receptor beta chain was sequenced for a study of T cell responses to AZD1222 COVID-19 vaccine. This CDR3 spans 13 amino acids. Germline V gene sequence: CDR1 LNHDA, CDR2 SQIVND (reference sequence). V was cut by 8 bases and J by 4 bases, with 12 bases left in between. Using immunoSEQ multiplex PCR, the repertoire was profiled, and TCRdb retains in-frame clones only, with some absent. Altogether about 83,000 clones are present, 88% being singletons, with the ten largest covering roughly 4.5%. The TCR was taken from an adult in good health. The sequenced sample was peripheral blood, obtained on day 0 of MenACWY control vaccination. The rearrangement uses TRBV19 and TRBJ1-5; no clear D gene. CDR3 nucleotide sequence: TGTGCCAGTTCGGGGTCCGTTAATCAGCCCCAGCATTTT. This sequence encodes CASSGSVNQPQHF.